The 18 T cell receptor beta chains below all came from one sample that was sequenced in a study of CD8 T cells in Susac syndrome. Reverse transcription of about 0.45 to 1 ug RNA used random hexamers. TCRdb called the immunoSEQ multiplex PCR reads again in MiXCR, with one record for every CDR3 protein. The sample has 75,000 to 80,000 distinct CDR3 sequences, 94% seen once; the top ten hold 0.5% to 0.65%. Sample: CD8+ T cells from PBMCs. These TCRs come from a human donor with Susac syndrome.

This clonotype was counted a single time. The rearrangement uses TRBV9 and TRBJ1-4, with unresolved D. This CDR3 region has 16 residues. Trimming pared 3 bases from V and 5 bases from J, leaving 17 bases between. Germline CDR1 is SGDLS and CDR2 is YYNGEE. The CDR3 spells CASSANALDGNEKLFF. The DNA of the CDR3 is TGTGCCAGCAGCGCGAACGCTTTGGACGGCAATGAAAAACTGTTTTTT.

Only one count was recorded for this clonotype. The chain employs TRBV19 and TRBJ1-5, with D perhaps matching TRBD1 (5 bases). The V end lost 4 bases, the J end lost 3 bases, and 10 bases lay between the germline ends. The CDR3 has 14 amino acids. The germline V gene has CDR1 LNHDA and CDR2 SQIVND (reference sequence). The chain's CDR3 is CASSTRALNQPQHF. The CDR3, as DNA: TGTGCCAGTAGTACCAGGGCTCTCAATCAGCCCCAGCATTTT.

The gene calls are TRBV29-1 and TRBJ2-6, with D possibly being TRBD1 or TRBD2 (6 bases each). The CDR3 is made up of 14 amino acids. V was shortened by 5 bases and J by 4 bases, with 12 bases between the two germline ends. CDR1 and CDR2 from the germline V gene are SQVTM and ANQGSEA. The CDR3 bases are TGCAGCGTTACCGGGGGCGAAGGGGCCAACGTCCTGACTTTC. As protein: CSVTGGEGANVLTF.

The chain couples TRBV2 to TRBJ1-6; the D gene is possibly TRBD1 (5 bases). The germline CDR1 and CDR2 sequences are SNHLY and FYNNEI. V dropped 10 bases and J dropped 7 bases, with 20 bases sitting between them. This CDR3 comprises 15 residues. CDR3 in DNA: TGTGCCATCCGCATAAGGGCCGGGGGAAATTCACCCCTCCACTTT. This sequence encodes CAIRIRAGGNSPLHF.

The chain couples TRBV10-1 to TRBJ2-4; perhaps TRBD2 as D (7 bases). V lost 3 bases and J lost 7, with 13 bases in between. Germline CDR1 WNHNN, CDR2 SYGVQD (reference sequence). CDR3 length: 14 amino acids. The CDR3: CASSDGGPGNIQYF. In nucleotides, the CDR3 is TGCGCCAGCAGTGACGGGGGGCCCGGTAACATTCAGTACTTC.

This chain uses TRBV7-2 with TRBJ2-7; D call uncertain. V was pared by 1 base and J by 0 bases, with 7 bases between. Per germline, CDR1 SGHTA and CDR2 FQGNSA. The CDR3 extends over 14 amino acids. The CDR3 DNA follows: TGTGCCAGCAGCTTAGGTACCTTCTCCTACGAGCAGTACTTC. Translated: CASSLGTFSYEQYF.

The genes are TRBV7-9 and TRBJ2-7, with TRBD1 matching 9 bases. Per the germline V gene, CDR1 is SEHNR and CDR2 is FQNEAQ (reference sequence). The CDR3 runs 16 residues. J was trimmed by 4 bases and V by 5 bases; bases with no gene match: 12. The CDR3 region is CASSAGTGILGYEQYF. The DNA of the CDR3 is TGTGCCAGCAGCGCCGGGACAGGGATCCTCGGGTACGAGCAGTACTTC.

This clonotype was seen just once. V usage is TRBV7-9 and J usage is TRBJ2-7; TRBD1 matches 9 bases. V dropped 5 bases and J dropped 3; count of bases not matched to a gene: 8. The germline V gene encodes CDR1 SEHNR and CDR2 FQNEAQ (reference sequence). The CDR3 loop spans 15 amino acids. In DNA, the CDR3 is TGTGCCAGCAGCGCCCGCACAGGGGGCGGCTACGAGCAGTACTTC. It yields the protein CASSARTGGGYEQYF.

The V and J genes are TRBV5-1 and TRBJ2-5, with TRBD2 identical over 7 bases. The CDR3 is 17 amino acids. Unmatched junction bases numbered 16, after V lost 5 bases and J lost 3 bases. CDR1 is SGHRS, CDR2 YFSETQ, per germline. CDR3 in DNA: TGCGCCAGCAGTCCGTCCGTCACTAGCGCGGGGGAAGAGACCCAGTACTTC. Translation gives CASSPSVTSAGEETQYF.

This chain joins TRBV27 and TRBJ2-3; tentatively, D is TRBD1 or TRBD2 (5 bases each). The CDR3 runs 16 residues. Trimming removed 6 bases at V and 2 bases at J, with 18 bases between. Germline V CDR1 and CDR2: MNHEY, SMNVEV (reference sequence). The CDR3 DNA follows: TGTGCCAGCAGGGGGGACGGATTCACCCTCACAGATACGCAGTATTTT. This gives the protein CASRGDGFTLTDTQYF.

The V gene is TRBV4-1, the J gene TRBJ1-1; D ambiguous. V lost 6 bases and J lost 0, with 11 bases in between. CDR1 and CDR2 from the germline V gene are MGHRA and YSYEKL. The CDR3 consists of 14 residues. CDR3 DNA: TGCGCCAGCAGACCCCGGGCCTTGAACACTGAAGCTTTCTTT. Amino acid sequence: CASRPRALNTEAFF.

The chain combines TRBV11-2 with TRBJ1-1; D not certain. Germline assignment: CDR1 SGHAT and CDR2 FQNNGV. Trimming took off 4 bases at V and 2 bases at J, with 14 bases between the two ends. The CDR3 runs to 15 residues. CDR3: CASSSPLHSNTEAFF. As DNA, the CDR3 is TGTGCCAGCAGCTCACCCCTTCACAGCAACACTGAAGCTTTCTTT.

The V call is TRBV10-2, the J call TRBJ2-2; weak D call: TRBD2 (5 bases). V lost 5 bases and J lost 4, with 8 bases in between. The CDR3 contains 13 residues. The germline CDR1 and CDR2 sequences are WSHSY and SAAADI. This CDR3 is CASSSGLTGELFF. The CDR3 DNA is TGCGCCAGCAGTTCTGGACTCACCGGGGAGCTGTTTTTT.

The chain recombines TRBV5-4 with TRBJ1-1; D perhaps matches TRBD1 (5 bases). V shed 4 bases and J shed 6 bases, with 16 bases lying between them. The CDR3 covers 14 residues. Germline V gives CDR1 SGHNT, CDR2 YYREEE (reference sequence). The CDR3 here is CASSLRGIFAEAFF. The DNA for the CDR3 is TGTGCCAGCAGCCTTAGGGGTATCTTCGCTGAAGCTTTCTTT.

The CDR3 region is CASSPISYSGANVLTF. In DNA form, the CDR3 reads TGTGCCAGCAGCCCGATCTCCTACTCTGGGGCCAACGTCCTGACTTTC. This chain links TRBV7-2 with TRBJ2-6; no reliable D call. V gave up 5 bases and J gave up 0 bases, with 11 bases separating them. This CDR3 has 16 residues. The V gene's germline CDR1 is SGHTA and CDR2 FQGNSA.

The genes are TRBV7-9 and TRBJ1-1, with a tentative D call TRBD1 (5 bases). There are 14 residues in the CDR3. The germline gives CDR1 SEHNR, CDR2 FQNEAQ (reference sequence). V was shortened by 5 bases and J by 4 bases, with 14 bases between the two germline ends. DNA of the CDR3: TGTGCCAGCAGCCCAGCGGACGGGGGCACTGAAGCTTTCTTT. Translated: CASSPADGGTEAFF.

The rearrangement links TRBV7-8 to TRBJ2-1, with TRBD1 matching 9 bases. V trimming: 5 bases; J trimming: 7 bases; junction bases outside the gene matches: 6. Germline V gene lookup returns CDR1 SGHVS and CDR2 FQNEAQ. The CDR3 covers 14 residues. The CDR3 coding sequence is TGTGCCAGCAGCCAAGGACAGGGGTTGAATGAGCAGTTCTTC. Translated, it gives CASSQGQGLNEQFF.

The rearrangement joins TRBV5-1 to TRBJ1-6, with D possibly being TRBD1 (5 bases). The CDR3 is made up of 13 amino acids. V was pared by 0 bases and J by 11 bases, with 9 bases between. The germline V gene has CDR1 SGHRS and CDR2 YFSETQ. The CDR3 coding sequence is TGCGCCAGCAGCTTGGAGGGGAGACCACCCCTCCACTTT. Encoded protein: CASSLEGRPPLHF.